This TCR beta chain stems from a study of blood T cell repertoires in COVID-19. Overall study context: Acute and convalescent COVID-19 specimens originated in the United States, Italy and Spain. T cells, B-cell-depleted T cells, or PBMCs provided the cDNA or gDNA that served as material.

The CDR3 runs to 12 residues. Germline V lookup: CDR1 LNHDA, CDR2 SQIVND (reference sequence). V shed 6 bases and J shed 2 bases, with 7 bases lying between them. This clone was detected only once. Authors' methods: Cell counts per sample came from amplifying reference gene primers. TCRdb's table, derived via immunoSEQ multiplex PCR, lists solely in-frame clones and lacks some. V and J calls and clone size are copied from that table; D and trimming were computed from the DNA. The sample lists about 32,000 clones; approximately 86% were seen once. The receptor comes from a woman of 80 years or more with active or convalescent COVID-19. The sample taken for sequencing was peripheral blood. This chain uses TRBV19 with TRBJ1-2; no clear D gene. The CDR3 nucleotides read TGTGCCAGTAGGACACCGAACTATGGCTACACCTTC. Encoded protein: CASRTPNYGYTF.